The entry that follows covers one T cell receptor beta chain sequence. Its antigen is not yet known. No base quality values were provided; no much bigger clone lies one nucleotide off. Using the immunoSEQ v4 bias-controlled multiplex PCR assay, run blinded to group allocation, TCR-beta CDR3 regions were amplified from genomic DNA. To estimate nucleated cell and T cell quantities per sample, reference gene primers were included together with the TCR-beta primers. Sequencing of the libraries was performed on an Illumina MiSeq with a 100-cycle paired-end protocol. Turning to the authors' computational methods: The immunoSEQ Analyzer software was used to calculate diversity and richness, with richness measured by iChao1 and clonality based on Pielou evenness and Shannon diversity (range 0-1, where higher values mean less diversity). Using confidence 3 and substitution 2, CDR3 amino acid sequences together with their V/J genes were queried against VDJdb for CMV, EBV and influenza A specificities. The Morisita-Horn index was used to assess TCR-beta amino acid clonotype overlap between villitis of unknown etiology, infectious villitis and control repertoires. TCRdb limited this immuneACCESS table to in-frame rearrangements with V and J called. A share of clones is missing; checked studies link under half to unresolved V genes, and the rest is unexplained. The DNA was the basis for D and trimming; V, J and clone size are from that table. Recorded for this sample are under 4,000 clones; roughly 79% of them occurred a single time. The ten most abundant clones make up 18% of the sample.

Sequences MGHDK (CDR1) and SYGVNS (CDR2) are obtained from the germline V gene. The trim is 7 bases for V and 4 bases for J, with a gap of 20 bases between the germline ends. The CDR3, cysteine through phenylalanine, is 16 amino acids long. CDR3 DNA is the only sequence kept; it has 48 bases, read in frame from the first base. These data come from a study of T cells in placental villitis. About the study as a whole: Placental TCR-beta repertoires were compared across villitis of unknown etiology, gestational-age-matched unaffected controls, and infectious villitis in order to test an allograft-versus-infection hypothesis. General study outcomes and caveats: Small amounts of decidua were contained in the paraffin blocks, so some of the captured T cells, especially in controls, may have been decidual rather than villous infiltrates. CMV-specific clone frequencies were lower in villitis of unknown etiology than in infectious CMV cases (roughly 0.00093 vs 0.011), and villitis of unknown etiology did not differ from controls on this measure. With bulk tissue sequencing, helper, regulatory or cytotoxic T cells could not be distinguished, nor could maternal versus fetal T cells, and gamma-delta receptors were excluded.

Five infectious villitis placentae were included, four with confirmed cytomegalovirus and one with Toxoplasma gondii, and were not matched to other groups. The mothers in the infectious villitis group were younger, had smaller fetuses, and delivered preterm or had intrauterine demise in two cases. After delivery, the placentae were collected and evaluated both grossly and histologically, and only then was archival tissue selected. Five 10-micron scrolls were cut from each FFPE block, and DNA was isolated using the AllPrep DNA/RNA FFPE Tissue kit. NanoDrop was used to check DNA concentration and purity, and a Bioanalyzer was used to assess RNA quality.

The sequenced material came from placental tissue containing maternal and fetal cells. This TCR came from a human patient with infectious villitis; the placental T cells may come from both mother and fetus. The sequence links TRBV25-1 to TRBJ2-1; a weak D assignment points to TRBD2 (7 bases agree). The nucleotide sequence is given as TGTGCCAGCACCCTCTGGGAGGGGGACGGATACAATGAGCAGTTCTTC. This yields the protein CASTLWEGDGYNEQFF.